This T cell receptor (beta chain) was documented in a study of blood T cell repertoires in COVID-19. Study at large: COVID-19 samples collected from the United States, Italy and Spain covered acute and convalescent phases. PBMCs, B-cell-depleted T cells, or T cells were the source of the cDNA or gDNA that made up the material.

CDR1 SGHKS and CDR2 YYEKEE come from the germline V gene (reference sequence). V was cut by 4 bases and J by 6 bases, with 15 bases left in between. There are 14 residues in the CDR3. This clone was counted once. Per the study methods: Amplification of reference gene primers provided the estimated nucleated cell counts. Method: immunoSEQ multiplex PCR; TCRdb's copy keeps in-frame clones and lacks some. V and J calls and clone size follow that table, whereas D and trimming were derived from the DNA. The table records around 81,000 clones, roughly 90% of them present only once. This sequence originates from a man between 70 and 80 years old with acute or convalescent COVID-19. The chain employs TRBV5-5 and TRBJ2-3; tentatively, D is TRBD2 (6 bases). The sequenced sample was peripheral blood. The CDR3 region has the DNA TGTGCCAGCAGCCTAGGACACGCGGGGGATACGCAGTATTTT. Translating gives CASSLGHAGDTQYF.